This T cell receptor (beta chain) was sequenced for a study of T-cell reconstitution after alpha-beta-depleted transplantation in children. General study findings and limits: Several hundred expanded graft clones reportedly were the source of alpha-beta T cells about two months after transplant. After transplant, high TCRbeta diversity at day 60 in some patients arose from surviving recipient T cells and thymic progenitors. A year had passed since transplant, and T-cell counts and diversity by then came mostly from newly produced T cells.

This clonotype came up many times. Its antigen is unknown. CDR1 is MNHEY and CDR2 is SMNVEV in the germline V gene (reference sequence). V lost 5 bases and J lost 7; bases outside the gene matches: 6. This CDR3 spans 13 amino acids. The library targeted TCRbeta and was prepared with unique molecular identifiers. A single record per CDR3 protein comes from TCRdb applying MiXCR to the PCR reads. The sample holds approximately 70,000 distinct CDR3 sequences, 4.9% seen once. The origin of this receptor is a boy under two years old who had a stem cell transplant for acute myeloid leukemia, so the T cells may come from the graft donor. The sample here was PBMCs, mostly from graft donor cells, taken 180 days after TCRalphabeta/CD19-depleted stem cell transplant. The V and J genes are TRBV27 and TRBJ1-1; 8 bases line up with TRBD1. CDR3 DNA sequence: TGTGCCAGCAGTACCCGGGACAGGTTTGAAGCTTTCTTT. Protein product: CASSTRDRFEAFF.